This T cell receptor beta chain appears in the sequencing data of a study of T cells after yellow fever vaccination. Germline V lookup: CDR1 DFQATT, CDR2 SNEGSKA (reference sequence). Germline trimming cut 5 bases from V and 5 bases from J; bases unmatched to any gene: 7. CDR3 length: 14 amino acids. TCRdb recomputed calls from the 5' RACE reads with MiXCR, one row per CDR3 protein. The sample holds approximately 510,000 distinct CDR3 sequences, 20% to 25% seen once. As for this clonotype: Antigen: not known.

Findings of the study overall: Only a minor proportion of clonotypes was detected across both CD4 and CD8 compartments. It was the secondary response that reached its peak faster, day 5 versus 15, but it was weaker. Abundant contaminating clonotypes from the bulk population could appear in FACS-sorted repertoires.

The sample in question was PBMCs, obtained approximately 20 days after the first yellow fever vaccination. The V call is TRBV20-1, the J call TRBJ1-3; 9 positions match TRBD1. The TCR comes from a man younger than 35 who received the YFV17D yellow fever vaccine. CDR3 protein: CSAWTGEDRNTIYF. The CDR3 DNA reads TGCAGTGCTTGGACAGGGGAGGATAGAAACACCATATATTTT.